The present T cell receptor (beta chain) was sequenced within a study of beta chain features in type 1 diabetes. This clone was seen only a few times. What it binds is not known. Germline lookup yields CDR1 ENHRY and CDR2 SYGVKD. The CDR3 consists of 15 residues. V was cut by 3 bases and J by 1 base, with 12 bases left in between. What was sequenced were expressed TCRB transcripts, since all of the isolated RNA had been reverse transcribed. Sequencing used immunoSEQ multiplex PCR; TCRdb keeps in-frame clones, though not all of them. The table includes about 230,000 clones, around 16% detected once. Findings of the study overall: In all four CD4+ subsets, TCRB CDR3 length was significantly, moderately reduced in type 1 diabetes. The study found fewer insertions and more deletions at VDJ junctions in type 1 diabetes patients.

The chain carries TRBV10-3 and TRBJ2-5; D not certain. This clonotype originated in a man aged 25 to 40 with type 1 diabetes. Sequencing was carried out using naive CD4+ T cells from blood. The CDR3 nucleotides read TGTGCCATCAGTGAAGGCCAGGATATCCAAGAGACCCAGTACTTC. It encodes CAISEGQDIQETQYF.